The T cell receptor (beta chain) under discussion was sequenced for a study of T cells in Graves' hyperthyroidism and ophthalmopathy. Ten or more counts support this clonotype. Its antigen is undetermined. The CDR3 regions of TCR beta were amplified from RNA transcripts. In the first-round RT-PCR of the TCR CDR3, the HTBI primer set was used. TCRdb re-called the multiplex PCR reads with MiXCR, one entry per CDR3 protein. The sample records approximately 700,000 distinct CDR3 sequences, about a sixth being singletons. Study-wide results and caveats: A 13 V-J signature model discriminated ophthalmopathy versus stable hyperthyroidism. Researchers found most expanded thyroid clonotypes above 0.001 in blood as well.

Germline V CDR1 and CDR2: KGHSH, LQKENI. The CDR3 contains 15 residues. V lost 3 bases, J lost 2 bases, and 14 bases lay in between. Newly diagnosed hyperthyroidism, duration under 2 months, in patients aged 18 to 65. Used for diagnoses were clinical symptoms, serum thyroxine and TRAb, thyroid ultrasound and orbital computed tomography. The source material was blood. This TCR was sampled from a man between 18 and 29 years old with Graves' hyperthyroidism. The V call is TRBV18, the J call TRBJ2-7; either TRBD1 or TRBD2 may supply D (5 bases each). CDR3 protein: CASSPGRSLTYEQYF. CDR3 in DNA: TGTGCCAGCTCACCGGGACGGAGCCTTACCTACGAGCAGTACTTC. Using reference TRBV18 and TRBJ2-7 for the parts outside the CDR3, the full variable domain is NAGVMQNPRHLVRRRGQEARLRCSPMKGHSHVYWYRQLPEEGLKFMVYLQKENIIDESGMPKERFSAEFPKEGPSILRIQQVVRGDSAAYFCASSPGRSLTYEQYFGPGTRLTVT.